Listed below are T cell receptor beta chains from one sample, sequenced in a study of vaccination effects on CD4 cells after COVID-19. The protocol was immunoSEQ multiplex PCR, while the TCRdb copy is restricted to in-frame clones and leaves out a portion. In the table there are approximately 87,000 clones, roughly 80% of which are singletons. Antigen specificity for these receptors is unknown. The specimen comprised CD4+ T cells from PBMCs cultured with HCoV-229E spike peptides, sampled before COVID-19 vaccination. These TCRs come from a human donor who received a COVID-19 vaccine. Each CDR3 is given with its conserved first and last residue. D genes are given only for firm matches. Clone size is stated in some rows and not others, as once, few, many or a class when expanded.

d_gene	v_gene	j_gene	len	abundance	CDR3nt	CDR3aa
NA	TRBV5-1	TRBJ1-3	18	once	TGCGCCAGCAGCGTCTTGGGACCCTCGGGGGGCTCAGGAAACACCATATATTTT	CASSVLGPSGGSGNTIYF
NA	TRBV6-2/TRBV6-3	TRBJ2-2	18	NA	TGTGCCAGCAGTTACTCGACCCCAGGACTACCGAACACCGGGGAGCTGTTTTTT	CASSYSTPGLPNTGELFF
NA	TRBV30	TRBJ1-1	15	NA	TGTGCCTGGAGCTTACCAGGGGTTACGAACACTGAAGCTTTCTTT	CAWSLPGVTNTEAFF
NA	TRBV2	TRBJ1-2	17	NA	TGTGCCAGCAAGCCGTTGGGGGGCTTCCCCTCTAACTATGGCTACACCTTC	CASKPLGGFPSNYGYTF
TRBD1	TRBV2	TRBJ2-2	15	few	TGTGCCAGCAAGACCGGGACAGGGAACACCGGGGAGCTGTTTTTT	CASKTGTGNTGELFF
NA	TRBV6-5	TRBJ1-4	13	NA	TGTGCCAGCTCAGGGGCAACTAATGAAAAACTGTTTTTT	CASSGATNEKLFF
NA	TRBV19	TRBJ2-4	15	NA	TGTGCCAGTACCACTATCGGGCTAGCCAAAAACATTCAGTACTTC	CASTTIGLAKNIQYF
NA	TRBV5-1	TRBJ1-1	14	NA	TGCGCCAGCAGCCCCGGTGGGGGGGGCACTGAAGCTTTCTTT	CASSPGGGGTEAFF
NA	TRBV5-1	TRBJ2-5	16	NA	TGCGCCAGCAGCTTGGTTGGCGTCGGAAGACAAGAGACCCAGTACTTC	CASSLVGVGRQETQYF
TRBD1	TRBV24-1	TRBJ2-1	15	few	TGTGCCACCAGTGAACCTGGGGACAGGGGCTATGAGCAGTTCTTC	CATSEPGDRGYEQFF
NA	TRBV28	TRBJ1-6	12	NA	TGTGCCAGTCGGGTCAGCTCTTCACCCCTCCACTTT	CASRVSSSPLHF
NA	TRBV12-3/TRBV12-4	TRBJ1-1	12	NA	TGTGCCAGCAGTTTAGGGACCGCTGAAGCTTTCTTT	CASSLGTAEAFF
NA	TRBV5-6	TRBJ1-3	14	NA	TGTGCCAGCAGCTTGTTGACAGCCGGAAACACCATATATTTT	CASSLLTAGNTIYF
TRBD1	TRBV6-4	TRBJ1-5	13	NA	TGTGCCAGCAGTAAACAGGGGGGTCAGCCCCAGCATTTT	CASSKQGGQPQHF
NA	TRBV19	TRBJ1-1	16	NA	TGTGCCAGTAGTATAGGAGTTGGGGGGGCGAGCACTGAAGCTTTCTTT	CASSIGVGGASTEAFF
NA	TRBV9	TRBJ1-6	15	NA	TGTGCCAGCAGCCTAAAGGGACAACCGAATTCACCCCTCCACTTT	CASSLKGQPNSPLHF
NA	TRBV7-2	TRBJ1-5	15	few	TGTGCCAGCAGCTTCAAGGTGACAGACGATCAGCCCCAGCATTTT	CASSFKVTDDQPQHF
NA	TRBV5-5	TRBJ2-3	14	few	TGTGCCAGCAGCTTGACAGGGATCACAGATACGCAGTATTTT	CASSLTGITDTQYF
NA	TRBV2	TRBJ2-2	15	NA	TGTGCCAGCAGCGAGCTGGGGACCGACACCGGGGAGCTGTTTTTT	CASSELGTDTGELFF
NA	TRBV20-1	TRBJ1-4	11	NA	TGCAGTGCGGCCTTAAATGAAAAACTGTTTTTT	CSAALNEKLFF